The next 19 T cell receptor beta chains were all read from a single sample in a study of T-cell memory formation after mild COVID-19. TCRdb re-derived calls from the 5' RACE reads in MiXCR, one entry per CDR3 protein. The repertoire holds just over 400,000 distinct CDR3 sequences, with 20% to 30% as singletons. Sequencing was carried out using PBMCs or a T cell subset sorted from them (not recorded which). The source of these receptors is an adult woman who had mild COVID-19 (a few samples of this study predate the infection). Cell type and time point are not known.

The sample holds a few counts of this clonotype. The genes are TRBV12-3 or TRBV12-4 and TRBJ1-1, with 8 bases matching TRBD1. Trimming took 6 bases from V and 5 from J; bases not matched to a gene: 11. This CDR3 has 15 residues. The CDR3 sequence is CASRDEGRGRTEAFF. The CDR3 bases are TGTGCCAGCAGGGATGAGGGCAGGGGGCGGACTGAAGCTTTCTTT.

The rearrangement joins TRBV7-8 to TRBJ2-3; a possible D gene is TRBD2 (5 bases). The CDR3 length is 15 residues. Germline assignment: CDR1 SGHVS and CDR2 FQNEAQ. The V and J ends lost 2 bases and 4 bases respectively, with 13 bases between them. This CDR3 is CASSLSLASSDTQYF. CDR3 coding DNA: TGTGCCAGCAGCTTAAGCCTAGCCAGCTCAGATACGCAGTATTTT.

The chain carries TRBV4-3 and TRBJ2-7; 7 positions match TRBD1. CDR3 length equals 16 residues. The germline V gene encodes CDR1 LGHNA and CDR2 YSLEER. The ends lost 4 bases at V and 1 base at J; junction bases unmatched: 10. The CDR3 nucleotides read TGCGCCAGCAGCCCGAACAGGGGCCGGGGTTCCTACGAGCAGTACTTC. This translates into CASSPNRGRGSYEQYF.

The gene calls are TRBV6-5 and TRBJ2-2; D is unclear. Trimming left V 6 bases short and J 8 bases short, with 10 bases between. The CDR3 contains 12 residues. CDR1 is MNHEY and CDR2 is SVGAGI in the germline V gene. The CDR3 DNA sequence: TGTGCCAGCAGCATCGGATTTGGGGAGCTGTTTTTT. This gives the protein CASSIGFGELFF.

This clonotype was observed a few times. The rearrangement links TRBV24-1 to TRBJ2-3; D unresolved. The CDR3 totals 15 residues. Trimming removed 5 bases from V and 6 bases from J, with 17 bases in between. The V gene's germline CDR1 is KGHDR and CDR2 SFDVKD. CDR3 sequence reads: CATSARRPTQDTQYF. As DNA, the CDR3 is TGTGCCACCAGTGCGCGGCGCCCCACCCAGGATACGCAGTATTTT.

The chain has TRBV18 and TRBJ1-1; no clear D gene. This CDR3 region has 14 residues. With 1 base removed from V and 3 bases from J, the gap between germline ends came to 9 bases. Germline CDR1 reads KGHSH; CDR2 reads LQKENI. The CDR3 loop is CASSPLPGDTEAFF. DNA of the CDR3: TGTGCCAGCTCACCACTCCCCGGAGACACTGAAGCTTTCTTT.

This CDR3 is CASSSRWGAGNTEAFF. CDR3 coding DNA: TGTGCCAGCAGCTCCCGGTGGGGGGCAGGAAACACTGAAGCTTTCTTT. This chain uses TRBV7-9 with TRBJ1-1; possibly TRBD1 for D (6 bases). V lost 4 bases to trimming and J lost 2 bases, with 17 bases between them. CDR1 is SEHNR, CDR2 FQNEAQ, per germline (reference sequence). The CDR3 is 16 residues long.

This clonotype has only a few counts. The V call is TRBV5-1, the J call TRBJ2-7; 13 bases are a match to TRBD2. The CDR3 is 16 amino acids. The junction had 7 bases not matched to a gene; V was cut back by 4 bases and J by 3 bases. Germline V gene lookup returns CDR1 SGHRS and CDR2 YFSETQ. The CDR3 DNA reads as TGCGCCAGCAGCCCCTTACTAGCGGGAGGGAACTACGAGCAGTACTTC. As protein: CASSPLLAGGNYEQYF.

This clonotype was seen only a few times. The chain joins TRBV5-5 to TRBJ2-2, with 10 bases lining up with TRBD2. J gave up 0 bases and V 5 bases, and 13 bases lay outside the gene matches. Looked up from germline, CDR1 is SGHKS and CDR2 is YYEKEE (reference sequence). This CDR3 has 19 amino acids. CDR3 residues: CASRLTPGTSASNTGELFF. CDR3 sequence (DNA): TGTGCCAGCAGACTTACCCCCGGGACTAGCGCCTCGAACACCGGGGAGCTGTTTTTT.

V and J are TRBV19 and TRBJ1-2; 7 nucleotides line up with TRBD1. The CDR3 loop spans 12 amino acids. Germline values: CDR1 LNHDA, CDR2 SQIVND (reference sequence). Trimming removed 8 bases from V and 8 bases from J; junction bases left unmatched: 8. This chain's CDR3 is CASDRAGSGYTF. CDR3 sequence (DNA): TGTGCCAGTGACAGGGCAGGAAGCGGCTACACCTTC.

This chain joins TRBV14 and TRBJ1-1, with 7 bases matching TRBD1. Trimming cost V 4 bases and J 4 bases; bases outside gene matches: 6. The CDR3 contains 14 residues. Germline loops: CDR1 SGHDN, CDR2 FVKESK. As DNA, the CDR3 is TGTGCCAGCAGCCTATACCGGGACAGCACTGAAGCTTTCTTT. This sequence encodes CASSLYRDSTEAFF.

The rearrangement uses TRBV4-2 and TRBJ1-2; D gene ambiguous. The germline V gene encodes CDR1 LGHNA and CDR2 YNFKEQ. Trimming stripped 7 bases from V and 1 base from J, with 13 bases between. The CDR3 totals 14 residues. DNA of the CDR3: TGTGCCAGCAACCACATTGGGAGTAACTATGGCTACACCTTC. Amino acids: CASNHIGSNYGYTF.

The chain combines TRBV5-1 with TRBJ1-3; D not certain. The CDR3 is 15 amino acids. The V end was cut by 3 bases, the J end by 2 bases, with 12 bases between. Germline-derived CDR1 and CDR2 are SGHRS and YFSETQ. Here the CDR3 DNA reads TGCGCCAGCAGCTCTACAGCCGGACCTGGAAACACCATATATTTT. Amino acid sequence: CASSSTAGPGNTIYF.

In this sample, this clonotype turned up a few times. The rearrangement joins TRBV4-3 to TRBJ2-1; TRBD2 matches at 10 bases. The V segment lost 1 base and the J segment 9 bases; nucleotides outside the gene matches: 21. The CDR3 contains 20 residues. Germline loops: CDR1 LGHNA, CDR2 YSLEER. The CDR3 spells CASSQVWLAGASGPKSEQFF. The CDR3, as DNA: TGCGCCAGCAGCCAAGTCTGGCTAGCGGGAGCATCGGGTCCGAAGAGTGAGCAGTTCTTC.

This CDR3 is CASSWGDRGSYEQYF. The CDR3, as DNA: TGCGCCAGCAGCTGGGGGGACAGGGGCTCCTACGAGCAGTACTTC. This chain connects TRBV5-1 to TRBJ2-7, with 10 bases that match TRBD1. This CDR3 spans 15 amino acids. Trimming took 3 bases from V and 0 from J; bases not matched to a gene: 3. Germline CDR1 and CDR2: SGHRS and YFSETQ.

V is TRBV24-1 and J is TRBJ2-1; 14 bases align to TRBD2. The CDR3 runs to 19 residues. Germline CDR1 KGHDR, CDR2 SFDVKD. The J segment lost 6 bases and the V segment lost 4 bases, leaving 13 bases of the junction unmatched. CDR3 in amino acids: CATSEPGTSGSGVGNEQFF. In DNA, the CDR3 is TGTGCCACCAGTGAGCCCGGGACTAGCGGGAGTGGGGTTGGCAATGAGCAGTTCTTC.

The chain carries TRBV5-5 and TRBJ1-2; a possible D gene is TRBD1 (5 bases). CDR1 and CDR2 from the germline V gene are SGHKS and YYEKEE (reference sequence). This CDR3 is built from 14 residues. With 1 base removed from V and 6 bases from J, the gap between germline ends came to 13 bases. Here the CDR3 reads CASSLLNRGDGYTF. The CDR3 nucleotides read TGTGCCAGCAGCTTGCTTAACCGGGGGGATGGCTACACCTTC.

This clonotype was detected a few times. The rearrangement joins TRBV2 to TRBJ2-7, with D perhaps matching TRBD1 (5 bases). V was pared by 4 bases and J by 6 bases, with 13 bases between. Germline values: CDR1 SNHLY, CDR2 FYNNEI. The CDR3 sequence is 13 residues long. Here the CDR3 DNA reads TGTGCCAGCAGTGTTCCAGGGCGAGGCGAGCAGTACTTC. This codes for CASSVPGRGEQYF. The whole variable domain, filled in from reference TRBV2 and TRBJ2-7, reads EPEVTQTPSHQVTQMGQEVILRCVPISNHLYFYWYRQILGQKVEFLVSFYNNEISEKSEIFDDQFSVERPDGSNFTLKIRSTKLEDSAMYFCASSVPGRGEQYFGPGTRLTVT.

CDR3 sequence reads: CASSLVVPGRETQYF. CDR3 coding DNA: TGTGCCAGCAGCTTAGTGGTGCCCGGTCGAGAGACCCAGTACTTC. V gene TRBV7-9 combines with J gene TRBJ2-5; D call uncertain. CDR3 length equals 15 residues. Germline loops: CDR1 SEHNR, CDR2 FQNEAQ (reference sequence). Between the trimmed V and J ends, which lost 1 base and 4 bases, there was a span of 13 bases.